The rows below give T cell receptor beta chains drawn from one sample of a study of T cells in Graves' hyperthyroidism and ophthalmopathy. TCRdb re-called the multiplex PCR reads through MiXCR, storing one row per CDR3 protein. The sample includes around 720,000 distinct CDR3 sequences, about 35% of them seen just once. Sequences were obtained from blood. These TCRs come from a woman in her thirties or forties with Graves' hyperthyroidism. Both conserved end residues are part of each CDR3. The D gene is left open where the match is weak. Size is stated for part of the rows, as once, few or many counts, or as a class when the clone is expanded.

D	V	J	size	CDR3	DNA
-	TRBV2	TRBJ1-1	-	CASSAGVGAAFF	TGTGCCAGCAGTGCCGGGGTAGGGGCAGCTTTCTTT
-	TRBV15	TRBJ1-2	few	CATSGVDYGYTF	TGTGCCACCAGCGGGGTTGACTATGGCTACACCTTC
-	TRBV25-1	TRBJ1-2	-	CASSPLAGYYGYTF	TGTGCCAGCAGTCCCCTCGCAGGGTACTATGGCTACACCTTC
-	TRBV5-1	TRBJ2-5	few	CASSLEGTLGGETQYF	TGCGCCAGCAGCTTGGAAGGGACCCTCGGTGGAGAGACCCAGTACTTC
TRBD1	TRBV10-3	TRBJ1-3	many	CAISESSAGGSGNTIYF	TGTGCCATCAGTGAGTCTTCCGCAGGGGGGTCTGGAAACACCATATATTTT
TRBD1	TRBV12-3/TRBV12-4	TRBJ1-1	-	CASSLDGRGAEAFF	TGTGCCAGCAGTTTAGATGGCAGGGGGGCTGAAGCTTTCTTT
-	TRBV10-3	TRBJ1-6	many	CAISESGSSYNSPLHF	TGTGCCATCAGTGAGTCGGGAAGCTCCTATAATTCACCCCTCCACTTT
-	TRBV19	TRBJ2-7	many	CASSNRDTVYEQYF	TGTGCCAGTAGTAACCGGGACACAGTCTACGAGCAGTACTTC
-	TRBV7-8	TRBJ2-1	-	CANSVAVNEQFF	TGTGCCAACAGTGTGGCAGTCAATGAGCAGTTCTTC
-	TRBV7-2	TRBJ1-6	-	CASSGQMNSPLHF	TGTGCCAGCAGTGGACAGATGAATTCACCCCTCCACTTT
-	TRBV20-1	TRBJ1-1	many	CSARVGNTEAFF	TGCAGTGCTAGAGTGGGGAACACTGAAGCTTTCTTT
-	TRBV24-1	TRBJ2-3	few	CATDSTDTQYF	TGTGCCACCGACTCCACAGATACGCAGTATTTT
-	TRBV2	TRBJ1-2	-	CASTPRVTALVTF	TGTGCCAGCACCCCTCGGGTGACAGCCTTAGTGACCTTC